This T cell receptor (beta chain) was captured in a study of blood T cell repertoires in COVID-19. Study summary: Acute-phase and convalescent COVID-19 samples originated in the United States, Italy and Spain. PBMCs, B-cell-depleted T cells, or T cells were the source of the cDNA or gDNA that made up the material.

V was clipped by 0 bases and J by 2 bases, with 5 bases between them. The germline gives CDR1 MNHNS, CDR2 SASEGT. This CDR3 spans 13 amino acids. Original analysis: Amplification of reference gene primers provided the estimated nucleated cell counts. Some clones are missing from TCRdb's copy, which holds only in-frame ones; the method was immunoSEQ multiplex PCR. V, J and clone size were drawn from that table, and D and trimming were deduced from the DNA. The sample yields around 95,000 clones, roughly nine tenths seen once. Sequencing was carried out using peripheral blood. The origin of this receptor is a middle-aged man with active COVID-19. The V gene is TRBV6-1, the J gene TRBJ2-7; no definite D call. CDR3 in amino acids: CASSEARTYEQYV. The CDR3 DNA reads TGTGCCAGCAGTGAAGCCAGAACCTACGAGCAGTACGTC.